Following are 25 T cell receptor beta chains from one sample sequenced in a study of blood T cell repertoires in COVID-19. Sequencing used immunoSEQ multiplex PCR; TCRdb keeps in-frame clones, though not all of them. The sample records some 300,000 clones, more than 75% being singletons. The material sequenced was peripheral blood. These receptors all come from a man aged 70 or older with acute or convalescent COVID-19.

This chain links TRBV19 with TRBJ1-2; the match to TRBD1 covers 7 bases. This CDR3 comprises 15 residues. Losses at the gene ends were 3 bases for V and 4 bases for J; bases not matched to a gene: 8. CDR1 and CDR2 (germline): LNHDA, SQIVND (reference sequence). The CDR3 DNA sequence: TGTGCCAGTAGTATCGAGACAGGGACCTTCTATGGCTACACCTTC. Its protein is CASSIETGTFYGYTF. Full variable domain (missing parts from reference TRBV19 and TRBJ1-2): DGGITQSPKYLFRKEGQNVTLSCEQNLNHDAMYWYRQDPGQGLRLIYYSQIVNDFQKGDIAEGYSVSREKKESFPLTVTSAQKNPTAFYLCASSIETGTFYGYTFGSGTRLTVV.

V and J are TRBV24-1 and TRBJ2-1; 7 nucleotides match TRBD2. Germline loops: CDR1 KGHDR, CDR2 SFDVKD. With V trimmed by 5 bases and J by 7 bases, 7 bases remained unmatched. This CDR3 comprises 14 residues. The CDR3 DNA sequence: TGTGCCACCAGTGGCCTCGGGGGGTCGAATGAGCAGTTCTTC. Its protein product is CATSGLGGSNEQFF.

The gene calls are TRBV2 and TRBJ1-3, with D possibly being TRBD1 (6 bases). CDR1 SNHLY and CDR2 FYNNEI come from the germline V gene. The CDR3 has 14 residues. V was shortened by 4 bases and J by 4 bases, with 11 bases between the two germline ends. CDR3 sequence (DNA): TGTGCCAGCAGTGCGACAGGTCTGGGAAACACCATATATTTT. Translation gives CASSATGLGNTIYF.

The J gene is TRBJ2-3, the V gene TRBV19; D is unresolved. CDR1 is LNHDA and CDR2 is SQIVND in the germline V gene (reference sequence). V dropped 4 bases and J dropped 6 bases, with 11 bases sitting between them. This CDR3 spans 13 amino acids. The DNA of the CDR3 is TGTGCCAGTAGTAAGCCACCCGTGGATACGCAGTATTTT. Protein product: CASSKPPVDTQYF.

This clone was picked up one time. The CDR3 nucleotides are TGCGCCAGCAGGGCCGGGACAGGGACCTACGAGCAGTACTTC. Its translation: CASRAGTGTYEQYF. V usage is TRBV5-1 and J usage is TRBJ2-7, with TRBD1 identical over 9 bases. The CDR3 has 14 amino acids. The germline V gene has CDR1 SGHRS and CDR2 YFSETQ. The junction had 5 bases not matched to a gene; V was cut back by 5 bases and J by 2 bases.

In its sample, this clone was seen once. The chain couples TRBV19 to TRBJ2-7, with 9 nucleotides matching TRBD2. Germline V gene sequence: CDR1 LNHDA, CDR2 SQIVND (reference sequence). V gave up 6 bases and J gave up 6 bases; unmatched junction bases: 9. This CDR3 contains 14 residues. The CDR3 region is CASRVRLAEGEQYF. CDR3 bases: TGTGCCAGTAGAGTTAGACTAGCGGAGGGCGAGCAGTACTTC.

The gene calls are TRBV29-1 and TRBJ2-7, with D tentatively TRBD2 (6 bases). The V gene's germline CDR1 is SQVTM and CDR2 ANQGSEA. The CDR3 length is 16 residues. CDR3 nucleotide sequence: TGCAGATTCGTCCTCTCGGGGGTGGCTCAGACCTACGAGCAGTACTTC. Protein product: CRFVLSGVAQTYEQYF.

V is TRBV7-3 and J is TRBJ1-1; 8 bases map to TRBD1. V shed 2 bases and J 11 bases; nucleotides not matched to a gene: 7. The CDR3 extends over 13 amino acids. Germline CDR1 and CDR2: SGHTA and FQGTGA. The CDR3 coding sequence is TGTGCCAGCAGCTTAGGGGGGACAGGTCGGGCTTTCTTT. This gives the protein CASSLGGTGRAFF.

The V call is TRBV7-2, the J call TRBJ2-1; D remains ambiguous. The CDR3 sequence is 14 residues long. CDR1 is SGHTA and CDR2 is FQGNSA in the germline V gene. Trimming left V 1 base short and J 8 bases short, with 12 bases between. The DNA for the CDR3 is TGTGCCAGCAGCTTAGGGGTTAGCTGGGATGAGCAGTTCTTC. This translates into CASSLGVSWDEQFF.

The chain joins TRBV11-2 to TRBJ2-1, with a weak D call TRBD2 (5 bases). The germline CDR1 and CDR2 sequences are SGHAT and FQNNGV. V was clipped by 4 bases and J by 5 bases, with 21 bases between them. This CDR3 is 17 amino acids long. This chain's CDR3 is CASSSKIGWETHNEQFF. CDR3 DNA sequence: TGTGCCAGCAGCTCAAAGATAGGGTGGGAGACCCACAATGAGCAGTTCTTC.

This chain joins TRBV28 and TRBJ2-7; 7 nucleotides line up with TRBD1. CDR3 size: 15 residues. Germline loops: CDR1 MDHEN, CDR2 SYDVKM. V lost 6 bases, J lost 2 bases, and 10 bases stayed unmatched. The CDR3 DNA is TGTGCCAGCAGCCCCCCTCCGGGACAGCCCTACGAGCAGTACTTC. The encoded protein is CASSPPPGQPYEQYF.

The CDR3 is CASSLSGGGGHEKLFF. CDR3 coding DNA: TGTGCCAGCAGCCTATCCGGGGGGGGAGGCCATGAAAAACTGTTTTTT. V usage is TRBV9 and J usage is TRBJ1-4; perhaps TRBD1 as D (5 bases). V was pared by 4 bases and J by 6 bases, with 19 bases between. The CDR3 is 16 amino acids. Germline V gene sequence: CDR1 SGDLS, CDR2 YYNGEE.

The sample holds one count of this clone. The chain couples TRBV5-1 to TRBJ2-3; 13 bases map to TRBD2. This CDR3 spans 16 amino acids. CDR1 and CDR2 (germline): SGHRS, YFSETQ. V shed 0 bases, J shed 5 bases, and the junction held 3 bases outside the gene matches. CDR3 coding DNA: TGCGCCAGCAGCTTGGGGACTAGCGGGGGAATAGATACGCAGTATTTT. Translating it yields CASSLGTSGGIDTQYF.

The genes are TRBV7-2 and TRBJ2-3, with TRBD2 matching over 10 bases. The J segment lost 6 bases and the V segment lost 3 bases, leaving 6 bases of the junction unmatched. Germline CDR1 is SGHTA and CDR2 is FQGNSA. The CDR3 is made up of 15 amino acids. The CDR3 loop is CASSFSGGPGDTQYF. CDR3 DNA: TGTGCCAGCAGCTTTAGCGGGGGGCCAGGGGATACGCAGTATTTT.

The chain has TRBV5-4 and TRBJ1-2, with D possibly being TRBD1 (6 bases). The V gene lost 4 bases and the J gene lost 1 base, with 11 bases spanning the gap. The germline V gene encodes CDR1 SGHNT and CDR2 YYREEE (reference sequence). CDR3 length equals 14 residues. CDR3 in DNA: TGTGCCAGCAGCGCGGACAGTATTAACTATGGCTACACCTTC. This sequence encodes CASSADSINYGYTF. The full variable domain, completed using reference TRBV5-4 and TRBJ1-2, is ETGVTQSPTHLIKTRGQQVTLRCSSQSGHNTVSWYQQALGQGPQFIFQYYREEENGRGNFPPRFSGLQFPNYSSELNVNALELDDSALYLCASSADSINYGYTFGSGTRLTVV.

This clone was observed a single time. The rearrangement uses TRBV5-6 and TRBJ1-1; 7 bases align to TRBD1. Looked up from germline, CDR1 is SGHDT and CDR2 is YYEEEE. Trimming took 4 bases from V and 8 from J; bases not matched to a gene: 5. CDR3 length equals 12 residues. The CDR3 DNA sequence: TGTGCCAGCAGCCTGACAGGGCAAGAAGCTTTCTTT. This translates into CASSLTGQEAFF.

The CDR3 here is CASSQVLAGLIWGGELFF. For the CDR3, the DNA is TGCGCCAGCAGCCAAGTACTAGCGGGACTCATTTGGGGCGGGGAGCTGTTTTTT. The rearrangement links TRBV4-3 to TRBJ2-2, with 10 bases that match TRBD2. The CDR3 has 18 amino acids. Germline-derived CDR1 and CDR2 are LGHNA and YSLEER. The trim removed 1 base at V and 7 bases at J, leaving 12 bases unmatched.

The rearrangement joins TRBV27 to TRBJ2-5; 10 bases match TRBD1. Germline CDR1 and CDR2: MNHEY and SMNVEV (reference sequence). V lost 0 bases and J lost 7; bases outside the gene matches: 14. The CDR3 has 18 amino acids. CDR3 coding DNA: TGTGCCAGCAGTTTATCGGCTCAGGGAGACAGGGGGCGAGGGACCCAGTACTTC. It yields the protein CASSLSAQGDRGRGTQYF.

The gene calls are TRBV28 and TRBJ1-3; D uncertain. V shed 4 bases and J shed 2 bases, with 9 bases lying between them. This CDR3 is built from 14 residues. Germline V gene lookup returns CDR1 MDHEN and CDR2 SYDVKM. This chain's CDR3 is CASSSPGTGNTIYF. The CDR3 region has the DNA TGTGCCAGCAGTTCACCCGGGACTGGAAACACCATATATTTT.

The CDR3 protein is CAWSDGTWSYNEQFF. Here the CDR3 DNA reads TGTGCCTGGAGTGATGGGACTTGGTCCTACAATGAGCAGTTCTTC. This chain links TRBV30 with TRBJ2-1, with TRBD2 as a possible D gene (6 bases). The CDR3 length is 15 residues. CDR1 is GTSNPN, CDR2 SVGIG, per germline (reference sequence). Trimming removed 1 base at V and 1 base at J, with 11 bases between.

V and J are TRBV19 and TRBJ1-6; 10 positions match TRBD1. CDR3 size: 16 residues. Trimming removed 4 bases from V and 7 bases from J; junction bases left unmatched: 7. The germline V gene has CDR1 LNHDA and CDR2 SQIVND (reference sequence). The CDR3: CASSRRSGQGNSPLHF. In DNA form, the CDR3 reads TGTGCCAGTAGTAGGAGATCGGGACAGGGGAATTCACCCCTCCACTTT.

This chain uses TRBV27 with TRBJ2-5; a possible D gene is TRBD1 (5 bases). V lost 5 bases and J lost 2, with 6 bases in between. CDR1 is MNHEY and CDR2 is SMNVEV in the germline V gene (reference sequence). This CDR3 has 12 residues. For the CDR3, the DNA is TGTGCCAGCAGTAACAGGCAAGAGACCCAGTACTTC. It encodes CASSNRQETQYF.

The rearrangement links TRBV2 to TRBJ1-2; D not resolved. V shed 7 bases and J shed 6 bases, with 15 bases lying between them. The CDR3 extends over 13 amino acids. Per germline, CDR1 SNHLY and CDR2 FYNNEI. The CDR3: CASIRVGSNGYTF. The CDR3 DNA is TGTGCCAGCATAAGAGTAGGGAGTAATGGCTACACCTTC. Supplemented by reference TRBV2 and TRBJ1-2, the full variable domain reads EPEVTQTPSHQVTQMGQEVILRCVPISNHLYFYWYRQILGQKVEFLVSFYNNEISEKSEIFDDQFSVERPDGSNFTLKIRSTKLEDSAMYFCASIRVGSNGYTFGSGTRLTVV.

The V and J genes are TRBV3-1 (or the pseudogene TRBV3-2) and TRBJ2-1, with TRBD2 identical over 9 bases. The CDR3 is 15 amino acids. The V segment lost 2 bases and the J segment 3 bases; nucleotides outside the gene matches: 2. CDR1 and CDR2 (germline): LGHDT, YNNKEL (reference sequence). CDR3 sequence reads: CASSQRLADYNEQFF. The CDR3 region has the DNA TGTGCCAGCAGCCAAAGACTAGCGGACTACAATGAGCAGTTCTTC.

This chain joins TRBV4-1 and TRBJ2-5, with D possibly being TRBD1 (6 bases). The CDR3 has 12 amino acids. Trimming took off 1 base at V and 7 bases at J, with 7 bases between the two ends. Germline loops: CDR1 MGHRA, CDR2 YSYEKL. The CDR3 loop is CASSQVRGTQYF. DNA of the CDR3: TGCGCCAGCAGCCAAGTCAGGGGGACCCAGTACTTC.